One and the same sample provided the 22 T cell receptor beta chains below, sequenced in a study of blood T cell repertoires in COVID-19. Clones were read by immunoSEQ multiplex PCR, and TCRdb kept only the in-frame ones, dropping some. The sample carries approximately 240,000 clones, just over 90% recorded once. Sequencing was carried out using PBMCs or T cells enriched from blood (not recorded which). The source is a woman under 30 who had recovered from COVID-19.

The chain couples TRBV18 to TRBJ1-4, with a weak D call TRBD1 (5 bases). V was trimmed by 4 bases and J by 6 bases, leaving 12 bases between them. This CDR3 spans 14 amino acids. Germline assignment: CDR1 KGHSH and CDR2 LQKENI. The CDR3 nucleotides read TGTGCCAGCTCACGGGGCAGTACTGATGAAAAACTGTTTTTT. Encoded protein: CASSRGSTDEKLFF.

This clone occurred once. J is TRBJ1-2 and V is TRBV13, with D perhaps TRBD1 (5 bases). Trimming removed 6 bases at V and 0 bases at J, with 14 bases between. CDR1 and CDR2 from the germline V gene are PRHDT and FYEKMQ (reference sequence). The CDR3 sequence is 15 residues long. CDR3 amino acids: CASRPDSHPNYGYTF. The CDR3 DNA reads TGTGCCAGCAGACCAGACAGCCACCCTAACTATGGCTACACCTTC.

This clone was counted a few times. The chain carries TRBV2 and TRBJ1-4, with D possibly matching TRBD1 (5 bases). Germline V gives CDR1 SNHLY, CDR2 FYNNEI. The CDR3 has 14 amino acids. Trimming pared 8 bases from V and 5 bases from J, leaving 15 bases between. CDR3 nucleotide sequence: TGTGCCAGCGCGAAACGGCCAGGGAATGAAAAACTGTTTTTT. This gives the protein CASAKRPGNEKLFF. The whole variable domain, remainder taken from reference TRBV2 and TRBJ1-4, is EPEVTQTPSHQVTQMGQEVILRCVPISNHLYFYWYRQILGQKVEFLVSFYNNEISEKSEIFDDQFSVERPDGSNFTLKIRSTKLEDSAMYFCASAKRPGNEKLFFGSGTQLSVL.

The chain carries TRBV7-2 and TRBJ2-7; a possible D gene is TRBD2 (6 bases). From germline, CDR1 is SGHTA and CDR2 FQGNSA. There are 16 residues in the CDR3. The V end lost 3 bases, the J end lost 4 bases, and 19 bases lay between the germline ends. The CDR3 DNA follows: TGTGCCAGCAGCTTGGGGACTTTGCCCACTAAGTACGAGCAGTACTTC. It encodes CASSLGTLPTKYEQYF.

The chain joins TRBV28 to TRBJ1-2, with 8 positions matching TRBD1. Germline assignment: CDR1 MDHEN and CDR2 SYDVKM. V lost 6 bases, J lost 8 bases, and 11 bases stayed unmatched. The CDR3 loop spans 14 amino acids. The CDR3 sequence: CASRIRQGALGYTF. Written as DNA, the CDR3 is TGTGCCAGCAGGATACGGCAGGGGGCGCTGGGCTACACCTTC.

The chain is built from TRBV19 and TRBJ1-6; no clear D gene. Germline V CDR1 and CDR2: LNHDA, SQIVND (reference sequence). The CDR3 length is 12 residues. V gave up 5 bases and J gave up 10 bases, with 9 bases separating them. In nucleotides, the CDR3 is TGTGCCAGTAGTGTTACAAAGTCACCCCTCCACTTT. This encodes CASSVTKSPLHF.

This chain uses TRBV6-2 or TRBV6-3 with TRBJ2-3; TRBD2 aligns across 11 bases. V lost 1 base, J lost 5 bases, and 8 bases stayed unmatched. The germline gives CDR1 MNHEY, CDR2 SVGEGT. The length of the CDR3 is 17 residues. The DNA for the CDR3 is TGTGCCAGCAGTTACTTTATCCTAGCGGGAGGTCTAGATACGCAGTATTTT. This translates into CASSYFILAGGLDTQYF.

The rearrangement joins TRBV27 to TRBJ2-1; TRBD1 matches at 7 bases. Trimming cost V 10 bases and J 4 bases; bases outside gene matches: 10. Germline V lookup: CDR1 MNHEY, CDR2 SMNVEV (reference sequence). This CDR3 contains 14 residues. The DNA of the CDR3 is TGTGCCACCGCAGGGGGTGCGATTTACAATGAGCAGTTCTTC. Translation gives CATAGGAIYNEQFF.

This clone has just one count. V is TRBV6-5 and J is TRBJ1-5; D unclear. Germline CDR1 and CDR2: MNHEY and SVGAGI. The V and J ends lost 8 bases and 5 bases respectively, with 19 bases between them. The length of the CDR3 is 15 residues. The CDR3 DNA follows: TGTGCCAGCGGACCAAGGGAGGTCAAGTATCAGCCCCAGCATTTT. This gives the protein CASGPREVKYQPQHF.

The V gene is TRBV10-3, the J gene TRBJ2-5; 8 bases match TRBD1. There are 14 residues in the CDR3. Trimming took 6 bases from V and 2 from J; bases not matched to a gene: 5. CDR1 is ENHRY and CDR2 is SYGVKD in the germline V gene. In nucleotides, the CDR3 is TGTGCCATCAGCGAACGGGACAGGCAAGAGACCCAGTACTTC. Protein: CAISERDRQETQYF.

The chain carries TRBV21-1 and TRBJ1-5. TRBV21-1 is marked as a pseudogene. This CDR3 contains 14 residues. CDR3 bases: TGTGCCACCCCTGGAGGGGAGGACAATCAGCCCCAGCATTTT. Its protein product is CATPGGEDNQPQHF.

V gene TRBV19 combines with J gene TRBJ1-2; TRBD1 is a possible D gene (6 bases). Trimming took 3 bases from V and 5 from J, leaving 13 bases between them. The CDR3 runs 14 residues. Looked up from germline, CDR1 is LNHDA and CDR2 is SQIVND (reference sequence). The CDR3: CASSIRGQFYGYTF. In DNA, the CDR3 is TGTGCCAGTAGTATTCGTGGACAGTTTTATGGCTACACCTTC. The complete variable domain, with remaining parts taken from reference TRBV19 and TRBJ1-2, reads DGGITQSPKYLFRKEGQNVTLSCEQNLNHDAMYWYRQDPGQGLRLIYYSQIVNDFQKGDIAEGYSVSREKKESFPLTVTSAQKNPTAFYLCASSIRGQFYGYTFGSGTRLTVV.

This chain uses TRBV5-5 with TRBJ2-1; D uncertain. V was pared by 2 bases and J by 8 bases, with 11 bases between. Germline CDR1 reads SGHKS; CDR2 reads YYEKEE (reference sequence). This CDR3 spans 13 amino acids. This chain's CDR3 is CASSFLNQDEQFF. The DNA for the CDR3 is TGTGCCAGCAGCTTCTTAAATCAGGATGAGCAGTTCTTC.

CDR3: CASSYPGQGNSPLHF. For the CDR3, the DNA is TGTGCCAGCAGTTACCCGGGGCAGGGGAATTCACCCCTCCACTTT. The rearrangement links TRBV6-5 to TRBJ1-6, with D tentatively TRBD1 (6 bases). This CDR3 spans 15 amino acids. Trimming cost V 2 bases and J 7 bases, with 12 bases left between them. Germline-derived CDR1 and CDR2 are MNHEY and SVGAGI.

This rearrangement joins TRBV18 to TRBJ1-2; possibly TRBD1 for D (5 bases). From germline, CDR1 is KGHSH and CDR2 LQKENI. Trimming left V 0 bases short and J 3 bases short, with 11 bases between. This CDR3 spans 15 amino acids. The CDR3 loop is CASSPPSRAHYGYTF. The DNA of the CDR3 is TGTGCCAGCTCACCACCATCCAGGGCCCACTATGGCTACACCTTC.

This chain uses TRBV28 with TRBJ2-3, with 7 bases matching TRBD1. The junction had 6 bases not matched to a gene; V was cut back by 9 bases and J by 0 bases. The germline V gene encodes CDR1 MDHEN and CDR2 SYDVKM. The CDR3 totals 14 residues. The CDR3 sequence: CARRQGTSTDTQYF. The CDR3 DNA sequence: TGTGCCAGGAGACAGGGAACTAGCACAGATACGCAGTATTTT.

The chain couples TRBV7-6 to TRBJ1-5; a possible D gene is TRBD1 (5 bases). The CDR3 has 16 residues. The V gene's germline CDR1 is SGHVS and CDR2 FNYEAQ. Trimming removed 5 bases from V and 1 base from J, with 15 bases in between. The CDR3 coding sequence is TGTGCCAGCAGCCGTTCAGGGATTCAGAGCAATCAGCCCCAGCATTTT. Translating it yields CASSRSGIQSNQPQHF.

The chain has TRBV5-4 and TRBJ1-3, with D hard to call. Trimming shortened V by 3 bases and J by 0 bases, and 10 bases separated the two germline ends. Germline V gene data show CDR1 as SGHNT and CDR2 as YYREEE (reference sequence). The CDR3 has 15 amino acids. The CDR3 loop is CASSSVPVSGNTIYF. The CDR3 DNA is TGTGCCAGCAGCTCAGTTCCAGTCTCTGGAAACACCATATATTTT.

The CDR3 region is CASSFYKGAGYGYTF. The CDR3 DNA reads as TGTGCCAGCAGCTTTTATAAGGGGGCAGGCTATGGCTACACCTTC. The chain joins TRBV7-2 to TRBJ1-2; 7 bases agree with TRBD1. V dropped 3 bases and J dropped 4; count of bases not matched to a gene: 8. Germline assignment: CDR1 SGHTA and CDR2 FQGNSA. This CDR3 spans 15 amino acids.

This sequence joins TRBV6-5 and TRBJ1-1; tentative D call: TRBD1 (5 bases). The CDR3 sequence is 15 residues long. Germline V lookup: CDR1 MNHEY, CDR2 SVGAGI. Trimming stripped 2 bases from V and 6 bases from J, with 16 bases between. Here the CDR3 DNA reads TGTGCCAGCAGTTACCATACTTACAGGAAGTCTGAAGCTTTCTTT. Protein sequence: CASSYHTYRKSEAFF.

The CDR3 sequence: CASSYLRNSYNEQFF. The CDR3 DNA sequence: TGTGCCAGCAGTTACTTGCGGAACTCCTACAATGAGCAGTTCTTC. The chain joins TRBV6-5 to TRBJ2-1; no definite D call. The V gene lost 1 base and the J gene lost 0 bases, with 7 bases spanning the gap. The CDR3 runs 15 residues. Germline CDR1 reads MNHEY; CDR2 reads SVGAGI.

The chain couples TRBV6-5 to TRBJ2-1; possible D gene TRBD2, 6 bases. V was clipped by 6 bases and J by 2 bases, with 14 bases between them. The CDR3 totals 15 residues. Looked up from germline, CDR1 is MNHEY and CDR2 is SVGAGI. The CDR3 spells CASSFPGLAYNEQFF. CDR3 coding DNA: TGTGCCAGCAGCTTCCCGGGACTGGCCTACAATGAGCAGTTCTTC.